This TCR beta chain originates from a study of CD8+ T cells in alopecia areata. The study, taken as a whole, reports: Researchers report lesional scalp, most notably alopecia totalis/universalis, outstripped normal scalp in clonality.

Notes on this clone: The antigen is unknown.

The treatment denotes: oral pan-JAK inhibitor, 5-10 mg twice daily. The trim removed 2 bases at V and 2 bases at J, leaving 8 bases unmatched. Germline CDR1 and CDR2: SGHRS and YFSETQ. The CDR3 is 19 amino acids. Sequencing used cDNA as its template, made by extracting RNA and reverse transcribing it. The repertoire was sequenced with immunoSEQ multiplex PCR; TCRdb's copy has only in-frame clones and lacks some. The table includes 160,000 or so clones, roughly 50% detected once. The TCR sequence derives from a human donor with alopecia areata. This rearrangement joins TRBV5-1 to TRBJ2-6, with 12 bases aligning to TRBD2. Sequencing was performed on CD4+ T cells sorted from blood, taken at approximately week 60, from a patient treated with tofacitinib. The CDR3 DNA reads TGCGCCAGCAGCTTACAGCCTAGCGGGGGGGCCGCTGGGGCCAACGTCCTGACTTTC. It is translated as CASSLQPSGGAAGANVLTF.